These T cell receptor beta chains were read from a single sample in a study of tumor-infiltrating lymphocytes in primary liver carcinoma. TCRdb re-called the multiplex PCR reads with MiXCR, one entry per CDR3 protein. This table has some 180,000 distinct CDR3 sequences, over 45% appearing once. What was sequenced was peripheral blood. All receptors derive from a man in his forties with primary liver carcinoma and hepatitis B virus infection. Each CDR3 is given with its conserved first and last residue. D genes are given only for firm matches. Clone size is not always given. Where it is, it says once, few, many or a class for expanded clones.

D gene	clone size	V gene	J gene	CDR3 protein	CDR3 DNA
.	.	TRBV11-2	TRBJ2-1	CANSSVRDRINEQFF	TGTGCCAACAGCTCCGTCCGTGACCGCATCAATGAGCAATTCTTC
.	.	TRBV6-6	TRBJ2-5	CASSYLPGKEIQYF	TGTGCCAGCAGTTACCTCCCGGGGAAAGAGATCCAGTACTTC
.	few	TRBV6-6	TRBJ1-1	CASSYPTAMNTEAFF	TGTGCCAGCAGTTACCCGACAGCCATGAACACTGAAGCTTTCTTT
.	many	TRBV11-2	TRBJ2-7	CASSLESDEQYF	TGTGCCAGCAGCTTAGAGTCGGACGAGCAGTACTTC
.	many	TRBV11-2	TRBJ2-7	CASSLDRQATMDF	TGTGCCAGCAGCTTAGATCGTCAGGCCACTATGGACTTC
.	.	TRBV28	TRBJ2-1	CASSPNPGGAYNEQFF	TGTGCCAGCAGTCCCAACCCTGGCGGTGCCTACAATGAGCAGTTCTTC
.	.	TRBV13	TRBJ2-5	CASSLGAQGGETQYF	TGTGCCAGCAGCTTAGGAGCCCAGGGGGGAGAGACCCAGTACTTC
.	few	TRBV4-1	TRBJ1-1	CASSQKGMNTEAFF	TGCGCCAGCAGCCAAAAGGGGATGAACACTGAAGCTTTCTTT
TRBD2	many	TRBV11-2	TRBJ2-1	CASSLDIGLAGDRYNEQFF	TGTGCCAGCAGCTTAGATATAGGGCTAGCGGGAGATAGATACAATGAGCAGTTCTTC
.	.	TRBV5-1	TRBJ2-1	CASSFSAPEDEQFF	TGCGCCAGCAGCTTCTCGGCCCCCGAAGATGAGCAGTTCTTC
.	.	TRBV24-1	TRBJ2-5	CATSDSWQETQYF	TGTGCCACCAGTGATTCTTGGCAAGAGACCCAGTACTTC
.	few	TRBV10-3	TRBJ2-7	CATARESHEQYF	TGTGCCACAGCTCGGGAGTCCCACGAGCAGTACTTC
TRBD1	.	TRBV10-3	TRBJ2-1	CAISAWQGVSYNEQFF	TGTGCCATCAGTGCTTGGCAGGGGGTTTCCTACAATGAGCAGTTCTTC
.	.	TRBV7-9	TRBJ1-3	CASSLGAGNTIYF	TGTGCCAGCAGCTTGGGGGCTGGAAACACCATATATTTT
.	once	TRBV5-5	TRBJ2-3	CASSLDGAYTDTQYF	TGTGCCAGTAGCCTGGATGGGGCTTACACAGATACGCAGTATTTT
.	.	TRBV4-1	TRBJ2-6	CASSPDSVRPSRANVLTF	TGCGCCAGCAGCCCAGACAGTGTCCGACCCTCTAGGGCCAACGTCCTGACTTTC
.	few	TRBV12-3/TRBV12-4	TRBJ2-6	CASSLAGGPGANVLTF	TGTGCCAGCAGTTTAGCCGGGGGGCCCGGGGCCAACGTCCTGACTTTC
.	few	TRBV10-3	TRBJ2-3	CAISDDGTRSPPDTQYF	TGTGCCATCAGTGACGACGGGACTCGCTCACCCCCAGATACGCAGTATTTT
.	.	TRBV29-1	TRBJ2-5	CSIGPDRQETQYF	TGCAGCATTGGCCCCGACAGGCAAGAGACCCAGTACTTC
.	.	TRBV14	TRBJ1-5	CASSQGPFQPQHF	TGTGCCAGCAGCCAAGGACCATTCCAGCCCCAGCATTTT
.	.	TRBV7-8	TRBJ2-7	CASSSGSPYEQYF	TGTGCCAGCAGCTCGGGGTCCCCCTACGAGCAGTACTTC
TRBD2	many	TRBV11-2	TRBJ2-3	CASSKGLASTDTQYF	TGTGCCAGCAGCAAGGGACTAGCGAGCACAGATACGCAGTATTTT
.	.	TRBV7-9	TRBJ2-1	CASSFEGQGVANEQFF	TGTGCCAGCAGCTTCGAGGGTCAGGGAGTAGCGAATGAGCAGTTCTTC
.	.	TRBV4-1	TRBJ2-7	CASSQVATESSYEQYF	TGTGCCAGCAGCCAAGTGGCGACTGAATCCTCCTACGAGCAGTACTTC
.	.	TRBV4-1	TRBJ2-1	CASRQDEGPRSYNEQFF	TGCGCCAGCAGACAAGATGAAGGCCCCCGCTCCTACAATGAGCAGTTCTTC
TRBD1	.	TRBV30	TRBJ1-1	CAWTLDRGNTEAFF	TGTGCCTGGACCCTAGACAGGGGGAACACTGAAGCTTTCTTT
.	few	TRBV6-1	TRBJ2-3	CASTPRGTDTQYF	TGTGCCAGCACCCCCCGTGGGACTGATACGCAGTATTTT
.	.	TRBV11-1	TRBJ2-7	CARSASLFSGCSYEQYF	TGTGCCAGAAGCGCTTCGCTCTTTAGCGGATGCTCCTACGAGCAGTACTTC
.	.	TRBV10-3	TRBJ2-1	CAISERLGENEQFF	TGTGCCATCAGTGAGAGATTAGGGGAGAATGAGCAGTTCTTC
.	.	TRBV19	TRBJ2-7	CASAPQDASRYEQYF	TGTGCCAGTGCCCCCCAGGACGCCTCACGCTACGAGCAGTACTTC
TRBD1	.	TRBV12-3/TRBV12-4	TRBJ1-5	CASSLRTGGLSIGVNQPQHF	TGTGCCAGCAGCCTCAGGACAGGGGGCTTAAGCATAGGGGTCAATCAGCCCCAGCATTTT
TRBD2	.	TRBV11-2	TRBJ2-7	CASSSIRASWGGEQYF	TGTGCCAGCAGCTCAATTCGCGCTAGCTGGGGGGGGGAGCAGTACTTC
.	.	TRBV5-1	TRBJ2-7	CASSSRPHGEQYF	TGCGCCAGCAGCTCACGACCCCACGGGGAGCAGTACTTC
TRBD2	.	TRBV7-9	TRBJ2-1	CTSSPPGGGPSSYNEQFF	TGTACCAGCAGCCCTCCGGGGGGAGGGCCGAGCTCCTACAATGAGCAGTTCTTC
.	many	TRBV11-2	TRBJ2-7	CASSLWSGPSGEQYF	TGTGCCAGCAGCCTGTGGTCAGGCCCCTCAGGCGAGCAGTACTTC
TRBD2	.	TRBV12-3/TRBV12-4	TRBJ2-5	CASSPTVTSGPQETQYF	TGTGCCAGCAGTCCAACCGTGACTAGCGGGCCTCAAGAGACCCAGTACTTC
.	.	TRBV6-5	TRBJ2-6	CASSYQTGTSGTNVLTF	TGTGCCAGCAGTTACCAGACAGGAACCTCTGGGACCAACGTCCTGACTTTC
.	few	TRBV12-3/TRBV12-4	TRBJ2-3	CASSPLLGDTQYF	TGTGCCAGCAGCCCCTTGTTGGGGGATACGCAGTATTTT
.	.	TRBV7-8	TRBJ1-2	CASSSQPHPKRGYTF	TGTGCCAGCAGCTCCCAGCCCCACCCGAAAAGGGGCTACACCTTC
.	.	TRBV25-1	TRBJ2-7	CASSEYKQGGTYEQYF	TGTGCCAGCAGTGAATATAAGCAGGGTGGAACCTACGAGCAGTACTTC
TRBD1	many	TRBV11-2	TRBJ2-7	CASSLSLTGGDEQYF	TGTGCCAGCAGCCTCTCGTTGACAGGGGGCGACGAGCAGTACTTC
.	.	TRBV6-5	TRBJ1-2	CASSRDSIYGYTF	TGTGCCAGCAGTCGAGACAGTATCTATGGCTACACCTTC
.	few	TRBV4-1	TRBJ2-5	CASSQDGRGRLETQYF	TGCGCCAGCAGCCAAGATGGGAGGGGGCGGTTGGAGACCCAGTACTTC
TRBD2	.	TRBV11-2	TRBJ2-1	CASSQGALSGGPNNEQFF	TGTGCCAGCAGCCAAGGGGCCCTATCGGGAGGACCTAACAATGAGCAGTTCTTC
TRBD2	many	TRBV4-1	TRBJ2-1	CASSHRSLSGAGGHNEQFF	TGCGCCAGCAGCCACCGCAGCCTTTCTGGCGCGGGAGGCCACAATGAGCAGTTCTTC
.	.	TRBV11-2	TRBJ2-7	CASSLADSAYGQYF	TGTGCCAGCAGCTTAGCTGACTCTGCCTACGGGCAGTACTTC
.	.	TRBV6-1	TRBJ2-7	CATQRVGSYEQYF	TGTGCCACACAACGAGTGGGCTCCTACGAGCAGTACTTC
TRBD1	.	TRBV25-1	TRBJ1-1	CGSSETVAGGKAFF	TGTGGCAGCAGTGAGACGGTGGCAGGGGGTAAAGCTTTCTTT
TRBD2	.	TRBV13	TRBJ2-1	CDSSLAASGHQPYNEQFF	TGTGACAGCAGCTTAGCTGCTAGCGGGCATCAACCTTACAATGAGCAGTTCTTC
.	once	TRBV5-4	TRBJ2-2	CTSSLKGRGTGELFF	TGTACCAGCAGCTTAAAGGGCAGGGGAACCGGGGAACTGTTTTTT
.	many	TRBV11-2	TRBJ2-5	CASSLVREETQYF	TGTGCCAGCAGCTTAGTCCGAGAAGAGACCCAGTACTTC
TRBD1	.	TRBV28	TRBJ2-7	CASTPGQSTYEQYF	TGTGCTAGCACTCCGGGACAGAGTACCTACGAGCAGTACTTC
TRBD2	.	TRBV11-2	TRBJ2-3	CASTIAGVTDAQYF	TGTGCCAGCACAATAGCGGGGGTAACAGATGCGCAGTATTTT
.	.	TRBV6-5	TRBJ2-1	CASRLTGGAANEQFF	TGTGCCAGCAGGCTGACAGGAGGCGCCGCCAATGAGCAGTTCTTC
.	.	TRBV29-1	TRBJ2-3	CSVDGPWGTTVTQYF	TGCAGCGTTGATGGCCCCTGGGGGACCACAGTTACGCAGTATTTT
.	.	TRBV29-1	TRBJ1-2	CSAEPGIQEVGRTF	TGCAGCGCTGAACCGGGGATACAGGAAGTTGGTCGCACCTTC
TRBD1	.	TRBV11-2	TRBJ2-7	CASSLVYDPDRGPSYEQYF	TGTGCCAGCAGCTTAGTCTACGACCCGGACAGGGGACCATCCTACGAGCAATACTTC
.	few	TRBV12-3/TRBV12-4	TRBJ2-5	CASSIHQETQYF	TGTGCCAGCAGTATTCACCAAGAGACCCAGTACTTC
.	once	TRBV24-1	TRBJ2-5	CATSDRGAGETQYF	TGTGCCACCAGTGACAGGGGCGCTGGGGAGACCCAGTACTTC
.	.	TRBV4-1	TRBJ2-3	CASSLPEIYTQYF	TGCGCGAGCAGCCTACCTGAGATTTATACGCAGTATTTT